The 17 T cell receptor beta chains below come from one sample, sequenced in a study of blood T cell repertoires in COVID-19. Profiling relied on immunoSEQ multiplex PCR, and the TCRdb table lists in-frame clones only, not all of them. Of approximately 250,000 clones listed, roughly 86% are singletons. Sample: peripheral blood. All receptors derive from a woman aged 55-69 years with COVID-19, enrolled during active disease.

This clone was picked up a small number of times. This rearrangement joins TRBV6-5 to TRBJ1-6, with a possible D match to TRBD1 (6 bases). V was trimmed by 0 bases and J by 10 bases, leaving 10 bases between them. Germline assignment: CDR1 MNHEY and CDR2 SVGAGI. The CDR3 contains 14 residues. The CDR3 here is CASSYSPGESPLHF. The CDR3 coding sequence is TGTGCCAGCAGTTACTCTCCAGGGGAATCACCCCTCCACTTT.

Only a few counts were recorded for this clone. The chain's CDR3 is CASSSSGQGSNYGYTF. In DNA form, the CDR3 reads TGTGCCAGCAGTTCCTCCGGACAGGGAAGTAACTATGGCTACACCTTC. The rearrangement joins TRBV27 to TRBJ1-2; 8 positions agree with TRBD1. V lost 4 bases, J lost 1 base, and 8 bases stayed unmatched. Germline V CDR1 and CDR2: MNHEY, SMNVEV (reference sequence). This CDR3 has 16 amino acids.

The V and J genes are TRBV7-2 and TRBJ2-2; 14 bases map to TRBD2. Germline CDR1 reads SGHTA; CDR2 reads FQGNSA. The CDR3 is 16 residues long. With V trimmed by 3 bases and J by 6 bases, 3 bases remained unmatched. The CDR3 region is CASSLGGLAGAGELFF. CDR3 DNA sequence: TGTGCCAGCAGCTTGGGGGGACTAGCGGGAGCCGGGGAGCTGTTTTTT.

The chain uses TRBV28 and TRBJ1-6; tentative D call: TRBD1 (6 bases). This CDR3 is built from 14 residues. Germline-derived CDR1 and CDR2 are MDHEN and SYDVKM. The ends were cut back, 6 bases at V and 7 bases at J, with 13 bases in the middle. CDR3 coding DNA: TGTGCCAGCAGACCCGACAGGATAAATTCACCCCTCCACTTT. Translating gives CASRPDRINSPLHF.

The V call is TRBV4-1, the J call TRBJ2-5, with D maybe TRBD2 (6 bases). Germline CDR1 reads MGHRA; CDR2 reads YSYEKL. This CDR3 has 19 amino acids. Trimming removed 0 bases from V and 4 bases from J, with 24 bases in between. The DNA for the CDR3 is TGCGCCAGCAGCCAAGAGGGAGGTAGGACTATTATTCGGCGAGAGACCCAGTACTTC. It specifies CASSQEGGRTIIRRETQYF.

The chain recombines TRBV30 with TRBJ1-6; tentatively, D is TRBD1 (6 bases). This CDR3 contains 13 residues. In germline, CDR1 is GTSNPN, CDR2 SVGIG (reference sequence). The germline V and J ends were trimmed by 4 bases and 7 bases, with 11 bases remaining between them. Here the CDR3 reads CAWTGDRNSPLHF. The CDR3 DNA reads TGTGCCTGGACCGGAGACAGGAATTCACCCCTCCACTTT.

The V and J genes are TRBV5-4 and TRBJ2-5; weak D call: TRBD1 (6 bases). This CDR3 has 13 residues. Germline CDR1 is SGHNT and CDR2 is YYREEE (reference sequence). With 4 bases removed from V and 4 bases from J, the gap between germline ends came to 11 bases. The CDR3 sequence: CASSIGGGETQYF. The CDR3 DNA sequence: TGTGCCAGCAGCATAGGGGGTGGAGAGACCCAGTACTTC.

This clone appeared once. The chain joins TRBV7-8 to TRBJ2-3; D not resolved. V lost 5 bases and J lost 2, with 5 bases in between. The CDR3 consists of 12 residues. Per the germline V gene, CDR1 is SGHVS and CDR2 is FQNEAQ. The CDR3 loop is CASSPSTDTQYF. DNA of the CDR3: TGTGCCAGCAGCCCTTCCACAGATACGCAGTATTTT.

The chain couples TRBV9 to TRBJ2-5; 14 nucleotides agree with TRBD2. Unmatched junction bases numbered 8, after V lost 3 bases and J lost 7 bases. Germline V CDR1 and CDR2: SGDLS, YYNGEE. The CDR3 contains 16 residues. CDR3 sequence (DNA): TGTGCCAGCAGCGGAGGACTAGCGGGAGGCCGAGGGACCCAGTACTTC. It is translated as CASSGGLAGGRGTQYF.

This chain links TRBV15 with TRBJ2-7; 9 positions agree with TRBD2. Losses at the gene ends were 0 bases for V and 6 bases for J; bases not matched to a gene: 6. The CDR3 loop spans 15 amino acids. Germline V lookup: CDR1 LNHNV, CDR2 YYDKDF (reference sequence). CDR3 amino acids: CATSREPSGIGEQYF. The CDR3 region has the DNA TGTGCCACCAGCAGAGAACCTAGCGGGATAGGCGAGCAGTACTTC.

The chain carries TRBV5-1 and TRBJ1-2; the D gene is possibly TRBD1 (5 bases). Trimming shortened V by 4 bases and J by 0 bases, and 13 bases separated the two germline ends. Looked up from germline, CDR1 is SGHRS and CDR2 is YFSETQ. The length of the CDR3 is 15 residues. The chain's CDR3 is CASSTGLTANYGYTF. DNA for the CDR3: TGCGCCAGCAGCACGGGACTTACAGCTAACTATGGCTACACCTTC.

This clone was detected once. The same CDR3 arises from other DNA sequences in this sample as well. V usage is TRBV3-1 (or the pseudogene TRBV3-2) and J usage is TRBJ1-5; no clear D gene. CDR1 and CDR2 from the germline V gene are LGHDT and YNNKEL (reference sequence). The CDR3 length is 13 residues. V lost 1 base, J lost 3 bases, and 4 bases lay in between. The CDR3 DNA is TGTGCCAGCAGCCAAGGGGCCAATCAGCCCCAGCATTTT. Translation: CASSQGANQPQHF.

The V and J genes are TRBV6-1 and TRBJ1-1, with TRBD1 as a possible D gene (5 bases). The CDR3 is 17 amino acids. Trimming pared 1 base from V and 1 base from J, leaving 16 bases between. CDR1 and CDR2 (germline): MNHNS, SASEGT. Written as DNA, the CDR3 is TGTGCCAGCAGTGAAGGAAGGGCAGGGAGGCCGAACACTGAAGCTTTCTTT. As protein: CASSEGRAGRPNTEAFF.

The rearrangement links TRBV19 to TRBJ1-5; possibly TRBD1 for D (5 bases). The CDR3 has 14 amino acids. Germline values: CDR1 LNHDA, CDR2 SQIVND (reference sequence). The ends were cut back, 5 bases at V and 3 bases at J, with 11 bases in the middle. The CDR3 coding sequence is TGTGCCAGTAGTCCCACAGGCATCAATCAGCCCCAGCATTTT. It translates to CASSPTGINQPQHF.

The rearrangement uses TRBV5-1 and TRBJ2-1, with 8 bases lining up with TRBD1. This CDR3 has 16 residues. Germline CDR1 SGHRS, CDR2 YFSETQ. The trim removed 0 bases at V and 2 bases at J, leaving 4 bases unmatched. In DNA, the CDR3 is TGCGCCAGCAGCTTGGCCTCAGGGGGCACCTACAATGAGCAGTTCTTC. Amino acids: CASSLASGGTYNEQFF. The full variable domain, with the rest looked up from reference TRBV5-1 and TRBJ2-1, is KAGVTQTPRYLIKTRGQQVTLSCSPISGHRSVSWYQQTPGQGLQFLFEYFSETQRNKGNFPGRFSGRQFSNSRSEMNVSTLELGDSALYLCASSLASGGTYNEQFFGPGTRLTVL.

The chain has TRBV6-5 and TRBJ1-1; TRBD1 might be the D (5 bases). The CDR3 has 13 residues. Trimming left V 4 bases short and J 9 bases short, with 15 bases between. Germline values: CDR1 MNHEY, CDR2 SVGAGI. The CDR3 reads CASSLGRQFQAFF. CDR3 bases: TGTGCCAGCAGTTTGGGAAGACAGTTCCAAGCTTTCTTT.

The chain combines TRBV5-1 with TRBJ2-3, with TRBD2 matching 7 bases. The CDR3 spans 15 residues. Unmatched junction bases numbered 7, after V lost 4 bases and J lost 2 bases. Germline CDR1 and CDR2: SGHRS and YFSETQ. The CDR3 sequence is CASSPAGFDTDTQYF. In DNA form, the CDR3 reads TGCGCCAGCAGCCCAGCGGGATTTGACACAGATACGCAGTATTTT.